The 10 T cell receptor beta chains reported below all come from one sample, sequenced in a study of human T cells and chemical hapten exposure. Time point reported: patch test 2, 6 weeks after DPC sensitization. As to treatment: therapeutic diphenylcyclopropenone sensitization with weekly scalp DPC. TCRdb ran MiXCR on the RACE reads and lists one entry per CDR3 protein. The data hold approximately 350,000 distinct CDR3 sequences, with about 6% observed a single time. Sequenced here: whole blood, sampled in connection with sensitization to the hapten diphenylcyclopropenone (DPC). The receptors were gathered from a young woman with alopecia areata. Some clones in this sample may be carry-over from other donors' samples.

This clonotype appeared many times. The gene calls are TRBV7-6 and TRBJ1-4; unclear D gene. V lost 6 bases to trimming and J lost 1 base, with 6 bases between them. The CDR3 has 13 amino acids. CDR1 and CDR2 (germline): SGHVS, FNYEAQ. The CDR3 is CASRAVTNEKLFF. CDR3 bases: TGTGCCAGCAGGGCGGTAACTAATGAAAAACTGTTTTTT.

This clonotype was seen at least ten times. The gene calls are TRBV7-2 and TRBJ2-5, with D perhaps TRBD2 (6 bases). The CDR3 runs 15 residues. The germline V gene has CDR1 SGHTA and CDR2 FQGNSA. Trimming shortened V by 2 bases and J by 6 bases, and 16 bases separated the two germline ends. In DNA, the CDR3 is TGTGCCAGCAGCTTAACGCGGGGCTCCGGCAAGACCCAGTACTTC. It is translated as CASSLTRGSGKTQYF.

This clonotype has a handful of counts. V and J are TRBV2 and TRBJ1-1, with D tentatively TRBD1 (5 bases). This CDR3 is built from 16 residues. Trimming cost V 0 bases and J 0 bases, with 11 bases left between them. Germline assignment: CDR1 SNHLY and CDR2 FYNNEI. The CDR3 reads CASSEALQGMNTEAFF. CDR3 nucleotides: TGTGCCAGCAGTGAAGCGCTTCAGGGAATGAACACTGAAGCTTTCTTT.

The chain combines TRBV20-1 with TRBJ1-1, with D maybe TRBD1 (5 bases). The CDR3 is 14 amino acids. CDR1 and CDR2 from the germline V gene are DFQATT and SNEGSKA (reference sequence). V was trimmed by 5 bases and J by 0 bases, leaving 13 bases between them. Here the CDR3 DNA reads TGCAGTGCTCCAAAGGGACGTTTGAACACTGAAGCTTTCTTT. As protein: CSAPKGRLNTEAFF.

This clonotype was seen many times. This sequence joins TRBV7-9 and TRBJ1-2; unclear D gene. Germline V lookup: CDR1 SEHNR, CDR2 FQNEAQ (reference sequence). V lost 3 bases and J lost 4, with 12 bases in between. The CDR3 sequence is 14 residues long. The CDR3 DNA is TGTGCCAGCAGCTTCACCACAACCACCTATGGCTACACCTTC. Protein: CASSFTTTTYGYTF.

This clonotype was counted at least ten times. The V call is TRBV9, the J call TRBJ1-6; D is ambiguous. V was trimmed by 0 bases and J by 9 bases, leaving 16 bases between them. The CDR3 is 16 residues long. Germline CDR1 and CDR2: SGDLS and YYNGEE. The CDR3 nucleotides read TGTGCCAGCAGCGTAGACGGCCAGCCCATGCGTTCACCCCTCCACTTT. It yields the protein CASSVDGQPMRSPLHF.

The chain is built from TRBV6-6 and TRBJ2-1; possibly TRBD2 for D (7 bases). The V end was cut by 1 base, the J end by 5 bases, with 18 bases between. Germline assignment: CDR1 MNHNY and CDR2 SVGAGI (reference sequence). This CDR3 region has 17 residues. CDR3 nucleotide sequence: TGTGCCAGCAGTTACTTCAGTTTGAGGGGGACTAACAATGAGCAGTTCTTC. It codes for CASSYFSLRGTNNEQFF.

The table lists this clonotype with a few counts. The V and J genes are TRBV20-1 and TRBJ1-6; D is uncertain. This CDR3 region has 13 residues. Germline V gives CDR1 DFQATT, CDR2 SNEGSKA (reference sequence). Between the trimmed V and J ends, which lost 3 bases and 5 bases, there was a span of 8 bases. CDR3 nucleotides: TGCAGTGCTAGTGGAGCTAATAATTCACCCCTCCACTTT. Translated, it gives CSASGANNSPLHF.

This clonotype was seen repeatedly, ten times or more. A read error is possible here, since a much larger clone lies one base away. The V and J genes are TRBV6-2 or TRBV6-3 and TRBJ1-5, with D uncertain. The CDR3 length is 13 residues. V was cut by 6 bases and J by 2 bases, with 8 bases left in between. Germline lookup yields CDR1 MNHEY and CDR2 SVGEGT. CDR3 sequence (DNA): TGTGCCAGCAGCCAGCGAGGCAATCAGCCCCAGCATTTT. Its protein product is CASSQRGNQPQHF.

This clonotype was detected a few times. The rearrangement links TRBV3-1 to TRBJ2-1; D possibly matches TRBD1 or TRBD2 (6 bases each). Per germline, CDR1 LGHDT and CDR2 YNNKEL (reference sequence). This CDR3 has 14 residues. V was cut by 1 base and J by 7 bases, with 11 bases left in between. DNA for the CDR3: TGTGCCAGCAGCCAAGCGGGGGCCGGTAATGAGCAGTTCTTC. This encodes CASSQAGAGNEQFF.